One and the same sample provided the 13 T cell receptor beta chains below, sequenced in a study of Ad26.COV2.S vaccination and SARS-CoV-2 variants. Clones were read by immunoSEQ multiplex PCR, and TCRdb kept only the in-frame ones, dropping some. This sample yields 300,000 to 350,000 clones, of which 80% to 90% are seen a single time; 5% belongs to the top ten. Treatment noted: roughly 20 received Ad26.COV2.S at low or high dose, single or two shots; roughly five received placebo; per-sample allocation not given. Sampling was performed 63 days after the first vaccine or placebo injection. The sequences come from peripheral blood, collected in a trial of Ad26.COV2.S vaccine versus placebo. The receptor source for this set is a person between 18 and 59 years old who received the Ad26.COV2.S COVID-19 vaccine or a placebo.

This chain uses TRBV5-4 with TRBJ2-7, with D possibly matching TRBD1 (6 bases). Germline-derived CDR1 and CDR2 are SGHNT and YYREEE (reference sequence). V was shortened by 4 bases and J by 2 bases, with 13 bases between the two germline ends. This CDR3 has 14 residues. CDR3 region: CASSESRGTYEQYF. CDR3 DNA: TGTGCCAGCAGCGAGTCTAGGGGGACCTACGAGCAGTACTTC.

This chain links TRBV7-9 with TRBJ2-6; 11 bases map to TRBD1. V lost 0 bases to trimming and J lost 4 bases; unmatched junction nucleotides: 8. Germline-derived CDR1 and CDR2 are SEHNR and FQNEAQ (reference sequence). This CDR3 is 19 amino acids long. This chain's CDR3 is CASSLAGTGGRPGANVLTF. The CDR3 DNA follows: TGTGCCAGCAGCTTAGCTGGGACAGGGGGTCGTCCCGGGGCCAACGTCCTGACTTTC.

The gene calls are TRBV7-9 and TRBJ2-1, with 7 bases fitting TRBD1. J lost 1 base, V lost 6 bases, and 3 bases had no gene match. CDR1 and CDR2 from the germline V gene are SEHNR and FQNEAQ (reference sequence). The CDR3 has 14 residues. The CDR3 loop is CASRQGSSYNEQFF. The DNA for the CDR3 is TGTGCCAGCAGACAGGGGTCATCCTACAATGAGCAGTTCTTC.

The rearrangement uses TRBV5-1 and TRBJ1-1; tentative D call: TRBD1 (5 bases). The length of the CDR3 is 12 residues. The V end lost 4 bases, the J end lost 3 bases, and 7 bases lay between the germline ends. In germline, CDR1 is SGHRS, CDR2 YFSETQ. CDR3 nucleotide sequence: TGCGCCAGCAGCGTAGGGGACACTGAAGCTTTCTTT. Residues: CASSVGDTEAFF.

The chain joins TRBV18 to TRBJ2-2; 10 bases fit TRBD2. This CDR3 is 17 amino acids long. J lost 6 bases, V lost 3 bases, and 10 bases had no gene match. Germline CDR1 reads KGHSH; CDR2 reads LQKENI. CDR3 loop: CASSPLPSGSAPGELFF. The CDR3 nucleotides are TGTGCCAGCTCACCCCTCCCTAGCGGGAGCGCCCCCGGGGAGCTGTTTTTT.

This clone was observed a handful of times. V gene TRBV7-9 combines with J gene TRBJ1-3; 7 nucleotides agree with TRBD1. CDR1 SEHNR and CDR2 FQNEAQ come from the germline V gene (reference sequence). This CDR3 spans 15 amino acids. The V gene end was trimmed by 3 bases and the J gene end by 0 bases; junction bases not matched to a gene: 2. This chain's CDR3 is CASSLTGLSGNTIYF. For the CDR3, the DNA is TGTGCCAGCAGCTTGACAGGGCTCTCTGGAAACACCATATATTTT.

This chain connects TRBV27 to TRBJ1-5; D is unclear. In germline, CDR1 is MNHEY, CDR2 SMNVEV (reference sequence). The CDR3 sequence is 13 residues long. V was pared by 10 bases and J by 0 bases, with 10 bases between. Written as DNA, the CDR3 is TGTGCCACCCGACAAGTTAGCAATCAGCCCCAGCATTTT. It is translated as CATRQVSNQPQHF.

This chain joins TRBV7-6 and TRBJ2-7; 11 bases are a match to TRBD2. The CDR3 sequence is 17 residues long. V was pared by 5 bases and J by 3 bases, with 12 bases of the junction left unmatched. The V gene's germline CDR1 is SGHVS and CDR2 FNYEAQ. CDR3 sequence: CASSHRGGGTSGYEQYF. In DNA, the CDR3 is TGTGCCAGCAGCCACAGGGGGGGCGGGACTAGCGGCTACGAGCAGTACTTC.

The chain uses TRBV9 and TRBJ2-5; 10 positions match TRBD1. The CDR3 loop spans 14 amino acids. Unmatched junction bases numbered 3, after V lost 2 bases and J lost 5 bases. Germline V lookup: CDR1 SGDLS, CDR2 YYNGEE. The CDR3 here is CASSVTGGFETQYF. The CDR3 DNA reads as TGTGCCAGCAGCGTGACAGGGGGCTTTGAGACCCAGTACTTC.

The chain couples TRBV7-9 to TRBJ2-1; 8 bases are shared with TRBD2. Germline V lookup: CDR1 SEHNR, CDR2 FQNEAQ (reference sequence). This CDR3 region has 14 residues. V shed 7 bases, J shed 7 bases, and the junction held 9 bases outside the gene matches. As DNA, the CDR3 is TGTGCCAGCAACTTGGGACTAGAGGGGAATGAGCAGTTCTTC. Its protein is CASNLGLEGNEQFF.

The chain carries TRBV2 and TRBJ1-2; 9 bases line up with TRBD1. Germline CDR1 reads SNHLY; CDR2 reads FYNNEI. The CDR3 covers 14 residues. The ends lost 8 bases at V and 6 bases at J; junction bases unmatched: 10. CDR3 in amino acids: CASWPRDREDGYTF. CDR3 in DNA: TGTGCCAGCTGGCCCCGGGACAGGGAAGATGGCTACACCTTC.

V gene TRBV7-2 combines with J gene TRBJ1-1; D unclear. Trimming pared 1 base from V and 1 base from J, leaving 10 bases between. CDR1 is SGHTA and CDR2 is FQGNSA in the germline V gene. This CDR3 is built from 15 residues. The CDR3 nucleotides are TGTGCCAGCAGCTTAGAACTAGTCCCGAACACTGAAGCTTTCTTT. This gives the protein CASSLELVPNTEAFF. Drawing the rest from reference TRBV7-2 and TRBJ1-1, the complete variable domain is GAGVSQSPSNKVTEKGKDVELRCDPISGHTALYWYRQSLGQGLEFLIYFQGNSAPDKSGLPSDRFSAERTGGSVSTLTIQRTQQEDSAVYLCASSLELVPNTEAFFGQGTRLTVV.

V and J are TRBV14 and TRBJ1-1; 8 bases match TRBD1. The CDR3 covers 15 residues. Trimming took 4 bases from V and 5 from J; bases not matched to a gene: 9. Germline loops: CDR1 SGHDN, CDR2 FVKESK. The CDR3 is CASSRPGTGLTEAFF. In DNA, the CDR3 is TGTGCCAGCAGCCGCCCGGGGACAGGACTAACTGAAGCTTTCTTT.